This TCR beta chain comes out of a study of siplizumab effects on memory and regulatory T cells. The assay looked at some 100,000 TCR templates in each sample. The method was immunoSEQ multiplex PCR; TCRdb's version includes in-frame clones alone and lacks a portion of them. The sample carries approximately 60,000 clones, 70% to 80% recorded once. The CDR3 extends over 18 amino acids. J lost 3 bases, V lost 5 bases, and 16 bases had no gene match. Germline CDR1 SGHTA, CDR2 FQGTGA. The study's findings and limits: Alloreactive clones mapping to unstimulated subsets formed only a minor fraction. Naive T cells were seen as more diverse than memory cells and as major alloresponse contributors.

This clone appeared once. Its specificity is not known. The chain has TRBV7-3 and TRBJ2-3; 8 nucleotides line up with TRBD1. Sequenced input: memory CD4+ T cells sorted from blood. This TCR was sampled from a human donor in good health. CDR3 loop: CASSHTTGALTGTDTQYF. CDR3 coding DNA: TGTGCCAGCAGCCACACGACAGGGGCCCTAACTGGGACAGATACGCAGTATTTT.